Listed below are T cell receptor beta chains from one sample, sequenced in a study of OX40 agonist ivuxolimab in advanced cancers. Sequencing was performed with immunoSEQ multiplex PCR; in TCRdb, only in-frame clones are kept and a portion is missing. The sample holds some 70,000 clones, roughly 83% seen once. The sequencing used CD4+ or CD8+ T cells sorted from blood, collected in a trial of the OX40 agonist ivuxolimab. The receptors originated from an adult with an advanced solid tumor such as melanoma, head and neck, liver or kidney cancer. Each CDR3 is given with its conserved first and last residue. Size values are once, few and many counts, or a class for expanded clones, and some rows have none.

TRBJ2-7	once	TRBV7-3	CASSFDRGLSYEQYF
TRBJ1-1	-	TRBV7-8	CASSPGQGRTEAFF
TRBJ1-5	-	TRBV7-8	CASSLLRTGNQPQHF
TRBJ2-5	-	TRBV28	CASRGTVMQETQYF
TRBJ2-5	-	TRBV14	CASSRGTSGGNQETQYF
TRBJ1-5	-	TRBV7-2	CASSQDRGQGQPQHF
TRBJ1-5	-	TRBV28	CASSRPGSRPQHF
TRBJ2-7	once	TRBV7-6	CASSSTSGRTYEQYF
TRBJ2-1	-	TRBV5-1	CASSLALAGGPSSYNEQFF
TRBJ2-7	-	TRBV11-2	CASSFGGASSYEQYF
TRBJ1-5	-	TRBV5-1	CASSLDGYSNQPQHF
TRBJ2-2	-	TRBV9	CASSLRTEAGELFF
TRBJ1-1	-	TRBV7-2	CASSLENPGPNTEAFF
TRBJ2-3	-	TRBV7-2	CASSSQSGTDTQYF
TRBJ1-6	-	TRBV4-1	CASSQGWSYNSPLHF
TRBJ2-1	-	TRBV7-3	CASSSSLAGVLFF
TRBJ2-1	-	TRBV21-1	CASSKVRRELEGPINEQFF
TRBJ1-1	-	TRBV9	CASSVATGWDTEAFF
TRBJ2-3	-	TRBV30	CAWGVADTQYF
TRBJ2-3	-	TRBV14	CASSQVRESTQYF
TRBJ2-7	-	TRBV7-2	CASSLGQGSVYF
TRBJ2-3	-	TRBV14	CASSQALSGGTDTQYF
TRBJ1-3	-	TRBV11-2	CASSRGGQGGNTIYF
TRBJ2-6	-	TRBV28	CASGTFQTSYSGANVLTF
TRBJ2-1	-	TRBV7-2	CASSLGEASARGNEQFF
TRBJ2-1	few	TRBV19	CASSISRLTASRDNEQFF
TRBJ2-1	-	TRBV5-4	CASSSGSLAGGSNEQFF
TRBJ2-1	-	TRBV5-4	CASSFGTAVFNEQFF
TRBJ1-5	-	TRBV14	CASSQGRDQPQHF
TRBJ2-3	-	TRBV18	CASSKTSSGALDTQYF
TRBJ2-7	-	TRBV9	CASSVGDRGYEQYF
TRBJ1-1	-	TRBV6-5	CASSYQRNTEAFF
TRBJ2-7	-	TRBV9	CASSVGFSGGSYEQYF
TRBJ2-2	-	TRBV7-9	CASTERRQNFGELFF